Listed here are 20 T cell receptor beta chains from one sample, sequenced in a study of cytomegalovirus exposure and HLA in healthy donors. A multiplex PCR was run with 60 Vbeta primers and 13 Jbeta primers. The method was immunoSEQ multiplex PCR; TCRdb's version includes in-frame clones alone and lacks a portion of them. The sample yields more than 140,000 clones, about three fifths seen once. The sequencing input was PBMCs. Receptors were obtained from a woman aged 25 to 39 in good health and CMV-seropositive.

The J gene is TRBJ1-3, the V gene TRBV28; D gene uncertain. V gave up 6 bases and J gave up 2 bases, with 20 bases separating them. The V gene's germline CDR1 is MDHEN and CDR2 SYDVKM. CDR3 length: 17 residues. The DNA for the CDR3 is TGTGCCAGCAGCCCACCCAGGCCAAATACGCCTGGAAACACCATATATTTT. Translation: CASSPPRPNTPGNTIYF.

The chain joins TRBV9 to TRBJ2-6, with D possibly matching TRBD1 (6 bases). This CDR3 is 16 amino acids long. Trimming shortened V by 0 bases and J by 5 bases, and 12 bases separated the two germline ends. Germline-derived CDR1 and CDR2 are SGDLS and YYNGEE. The CDR3 reads CASSVATGMRANVLTF. CDR3 coding DNA: TGTGCCAGCAGCGTAGCCACAGGGATGAGGGCCAACGTCCTGACTTTC.

V usage is TRBV6-5 and J usage is TRBJ1-1; 9 bases are shared with TRBD1. Germline V gene lookup returns CDR1 MNHEY and CDR2 SVGAGI. After removal of 0 bases from V and 6 bases from J, the junction contained 5 bases not matched to a gene. The CDR3 is 15 residues long. CDR3 region: CASSYSHRGQSEAFF. The CDR3 DNA reads as TGTGCCAGCAGTTACTCCCACAGGGGGCAGTCTGAAGCTTTCTTT.

The V and J genes are TRBV5-4 and TRBJ1-6; 9 bases map to TRBD1. The CDR3 is made up of 14 amino acids. V was pared by 4 bases and J by 7 bases, with 3 bases of the junction left unmatched. The germline V gene has CDR1 SGHNT and CDR2 YYREEE (reference sequence). The CDR3 protein is CASSLDRGNSPLHF. In DNA form, the CDR3 reads TGTGCCAGCAGCCTGGACAGGGGCAATTCACCCCTCCACTTT.

A few counts support this clone. This chain links TRBV6-1 with TRBJ1-1, with D possibly TRBD1 on 5 matching bases. Trimming removed 7 bases at V and 5 bases at J, with 17 bases between. This CDR3 comprises 14 residues. Germline V CDR1 and CDR2: MNHNS, SASEGT. CDR3 sequence reads: CASKGTPGVTEAFF. In DNA form, the CDR3 reads TGTGCCAGCAAGGGGACTCCTGGGGTGACTGAAGCTTTCTTT.

This chain uses TRBV30 with TRBJ2-7; maybe TRBD2 (6 bases). The CDR3 spans 14 residues. Per the germline V gene, CDR1 is GTSNPN and CDR2 is SVGIG (reference sequence). V dropped 8 bases and J dropped 4 bases, with 21 bases sitting between them. The CDR3 bases are TGTGCCGGGACCTATAGCGGCGTGAGTTACGAGCAGTACTTC. The encoded protein is CAGTYSGVSYEQYF.

V is TRBV11-1 and J is TRBJ2-7, with D unresolved. V was shortened by 3 bases and J by 4 bases, with 7 bases between the two germline ends. The CDR3 consists of 12 residues. The germline V gene has CDR1 SGHAT and CDR2 FQDESV (reference sequence). CDR3 region: CASSFQTYEQYF. CDR3 nucleotide sequence: TGTGCCAGCAGCTTTCAGACTTACGAGCAGTACTTC.

CDR3 residues: CAWSGTGVIAYGYTF. CDR3 in DNA: TGTGCCTGGAGTGGCACTGGTGTGATTGCCTATGGCTACACCTTC. The gene calls are TRBV30 and TRBJ1-2, with no clear D. Germline values: CDR1 GTSNPN, CDR2 SVGIG (reference sequence). The CDR3 has 15 residues. V gave up 1 base and J gave up 4 bases, with 16 bases separating them.

Only a few counts were recorded for this clone. The chain carries TRBV27 and TRBJ2-1, with TRBD1 as a possible D gene (5 bases). This CDR3 contains 12 residues. CDR1 is MNHEY, CDR2 SMNVEV, per germline (reference sequence). The V end lost 4 bases, the J end lost 8 bases, and 9 bases lay between the germline ends. CDR3 sequence: CASSYLGDEQFF. In DNA form, the CDR3 reads TGTGCCAGCAGTTACTTAGGGGATGAGCAGTTCTTC.

This clone was observed a handful of times. V and J are TRBV5-8 and TRBJ2-7, with D hard to call. The CDR3 totals 12 residues. Germline V gene data show CDR1 as SGHTS and CDR2 as YDEGEE. V was clipped by 0 bases and J by 5 bases, with 6 bases between them. CDR3 nucleotides: TGTGCCAGCAGCTTGGCCACGGACGAGCAGTACTTC. It encodes CASSLATDEQYF.

The chain couples TRBV5-1 to TRBJ2-7, with D tentatively TRBD2 (6 bases). V was shortened by 0 bases and J by 7 bases, with 14 bases between the two germline ends. This CDR3 spans 14 amino acids. Germline CDR1 SGHRS, CDR2 YFSETQ. This CDR3 reads CASSLVGGAWEQYF. The CDR3 nucleotides read TGCGCCAGCAGCTTGGTCGGCGGGGCCTGGGAGCAGTACTTC.

This clone turned up a few times. This chain joins TRBV11-3 and TRBJ2-7, with 12 nucleotides matching TRBD2. V lost 3 bases, J lost 7 bases, and 7 bases stayed unmatched. There are 15 residues in the CDR3. Germline V CDR1 and CDR2: SGHNT, YENEEA. CDR3 sequence reads: CASSLASGRASEQYF. The CDR3 bases are TGTGCCAGCAGCTTGGCTAGCGGGAGGGCGTCTGAGCAGTACTTC. Using reference TRBV11-3 and TRBJ2-7 for the parts outside the CDR3, the full variable domain is EAGVVQSPRYKIIEKKQPVAFWCNPISGHNTLYWYLQNLGQGPELLIRYENEEAVDDSQLPKDRFSAERLKGVDSTLKIQPAELGDSAVYLCASSLASGRASEQYFGPGTRLTVT.

This clone turned up a few times. The V and J genes are TRBV27 and TRBJ2-3, with TRBD1 identical over 7 bases. After removal of 6 bases from V and 2 bases from J, the junction contained 8 bases not matched to a gene. The germline gives CDR1 MNHEY, CDR2 SMNVEV (reference sequence). This CDR3 is built from 15 residues. The CDR3 is CASSSGQIHTDTQYF. CDR3 in DNA: TGTGCCAGCAGCTCGGGACAGATCCACACAGATACGCAGTATTTT.

J is TRBJ1-4 and V is TRBV5-4; 9 bases are a match to TRBD1. Germline lookup yields CDR1 SGHNT and CDR2 YYREEE (reference sequence). The CDR3 covers 14 residues. V was pared by 4 bases and J by 9 bases, with 7 bases of the junction left unmatched. The CDR3 loop reads CASSPGQGRQKLFF. The DNA for the CDR3 is TGTGCCAGCAGCCCGGGACAGGGTCGCCAAAAACTGTTTTTT. Based on the CDR3 plus reference TRBV5-4 and TRBJ1-4, the full variable domain is ETGVTQSPTHLIKTRGQQVTLRCSSQSGHNTVSWYQQALGQGPQFIFQYYREEENGRGNFPPRFSGLQFPNYSSELNVNALELDDSALYLCASSPGQGRQKLFFGSGTQLSVL.

This chain joins TRBV18 and TRBJ2-7; 7 bases are shared with TRBD1. V trimming: 4 bases; J trimming: 2 bases; junction bases outside the gene matches: 5. The CDR3 runs to 14 residues. The germline V gene encodes CDR1 KGHSH and CDR2 LQKENI. This chain's CDR3 is CASSLSTGPYEQYF. In DNA form, the CDR3 reads TGTGCCAGCTCACTCTCGACAGGGCCCTACGAGCAGTACTTC.

The genes are TRBV29-1 and TRBJ2-1, with 8 bases that match TRBD2. V shed 6 bases and J 2 bases; nucleotides not matched to a gene: 3. Germline values: CDR1 SQVTM, CDR2 ANQGSEA. CDR3 length: 13 residues. CDR3 coding DNA: TGCAGCGTCAGCGGGGGCACCTACAATGAGCAGTTCTTC. It yields the protein CSVSGGTYNEQFF.

The sample holds a few counts of this clone. The CDR3 nucleotides read TGTGCCAGTAGTCTGGGGACAGGGGCATACAATGAGCAGTTCTTC. This codes for CASSLGTGAYNEQFF. The chain joins TRBV19 to TRBJ2-1, with 10 bases fitting TRBD1. The germline CDR1 and CDR2 sequences are LNHDA and SQIVND (reference sequence). V shed 5 bases and J 4 bases; nucleotides not matched to a gene: 5. The CDR3 is made up of 15 amino acids.

This clone was recorded once. The V and J genes are TRBV7-7 and TRBJ2-5; 7 nucleotides align to TRBD1. The end of the DNA fits TRBJ2-7 better, so the J call may be wrong. CDR1 and CDR2 (germline): SSHAT, FNYEAQ (reference sequence). CDR3 size: 15 residues. The CDR3 spells CASSLNRDSSYEQYF. CDR3 DNA sequence: TGTGCCAGCAGCTTAAATCGGGACAGCTCCTACGAGCAGTACTTC.

V usage is TRBV4-1 and J usage is TRBJ2-5, with a possible D match to TRBD2 (5 bases). The CDR3 sequence is 17 residues long. Germline V gene sequence: CDR1 MGHRA, CDR2 YSYEKL. V was shortened by 4 bases and J by 5 bases, with 23 bases between the two germline ends. CDR3 sequence (DNA): TGCGCCAGCAGCCCCTTTACTAGAGACGGTCCCCAGGAGACCCAGTACTTC. This encodes CASSPFTRDGPQETQYF.

V is TRBV7-9 and J is TRBJ1-1, with TRBD1 identical over 7 bases. With 5 bases clipped from V and 6 bases from J, the junction kept 9 bases outside the gene matches. The CDR3 is made up of 14 amino acids. Germline CDR1 SEHNR, CDR2 FQNEAQ (reference sequence). CDR3 nucleotide sequence: TGTGCCAGCAGCGCACCACAGGGGTGGCCTGAAGCTTTCTTT. Translating gives CASSAPQGWPEAFF.